This TCR beta chain appears in the sequencing data of a study of T cell changes during pregnancy in multiple sclerosis. Trimming cost V 0 bases and J 4 bases; bases outside gene matches: 8. Germline V CDR1 and CDR2: MNHEY, SMNVEV (reference sequence). The CDR3 has 17 amino acids. Only in-frame clones appear in the TCRdb table, and some are missing; sequencing was by immunoSEQ multiplex PCR. The sample lists tens of thousands of clones; around 93% were seen once. The sequenced sample was CD8+ T cells from peripheral blood mononuclear cells, obtained in the second trimester of pregnancy. This sequence originates from a female donor with multiple sclerosis, enrolled in a pregnancy study. This chain uses TRBV27 with TRBJ1-2; 10 bases line up with TRBD1. CDR3 bases: TGTGCCAGCAGTTTATCTTCCGGGACAGGGGTTAGCTATGGCTACACCTTC. It encodes CASSLSSGTGVSYGYTF.